This T cell receptor (beta chain) was captured in a study of blood T cells in healthy people across ages. Donors each provided 7.5 to 10 milliliters of peripheral blood. Isolation of PBMCs gave at least 6.5 million cells per sample. With a J-beta primer mix and a sample-barcoded 5' primer, a second PCR ran roughly 6 to 11 cycles. Every molecule of cDNA carried a tag from a template-switch adaptor with 12 random nucleotides. Via MiXCR, TCRdb re-called the 5' RACE reads, giving one row per CDR3 protein. The sample includes approximately 820,000 distinct CDR3 sequences, around 42% seen only once; the top ten take about 21%. Findings of the study overall: Not knowing donor CMV status may have confounded expanded clonotype changes.

Germline values: CDR1 KGHDR, CDR2 SFDVKD. V lost 4 bases, J lost 6 bases, and 10 bases stayed unmatched. The CDR3 runs to 16 residues. This clonotype has just a few counts. The antigen is undetermined. The sequencing input was blood. This rearrangement joins TRBV24-1 to TRBJ2-4; 8 bases match TRBD1. This TCR was recovered from a man between 60 and 75 years old in good health. The CDR3: CATSDQTGDGRNIQYF. The CDR3 DNA follows: TGTGCCACCAGTGACCAGACAGGGGATGGGAGAAACATTCAGTACTTC.